This T cell receptor beta chain was identified during a study of Ad26.COV2.S vaccination and SARS-CoV-2 variants. Treatment specified: some 19 received Ad26.COV2.S at low or high dose, single or two shots; 5 received placebo; per-sample allocation not given. All samples were drawn on day 63, counting from the first vaccine or placebo injection. The CDR3 has 16 amino acids. The J segment lost 1 base and the V segment lost 3 bases, leaving 4 bases of the junction unmatched. Per the germline V gene, CDR1 is SGHRS and CDR2 is YFSETQ. Repertoires were generated with immunoSEQ multiplex PCR, while TCRdb's copy carries only in-frame clones and drops some. This table holds some 640,000 clones, roughly nine tenths found once.

This chain connects TRBV5-1 to TRBJ2-5; 12 nucleotides line up with TRBD1. The specimen was peripheral blood, collected in a trial of Ad26.COV2.S vaccine versus placebo. This TCR derives from a person aged 18-60 years who received the Ad26.COV2.S COVID-19 vaccine or a placebo. This chain's CDR3 is CASSYRDRGRQETQYF. The CDR3 DNA sequence: TGCGCCAGCAGCTACCGGGACAGGGGGCGCCAAGAGACCCAGTACTTC. The full variable domain, its missing parts supplied by reference TRBV5-1 and TRBJ2-5, is KAGVTQTPRYLIKTRGQQVTLSCSPISGHRSVSWYQQTPGQGLQFLFEYFSETQRNKGNFPGRFSGRQFSNSRSEMNVSTLELGDSALYLCASSYRDRGRQETQYFGPGTRLLVL.